These T cell receptor beta chains were read from a single sample in a study of cytomegalovirus exposure and HLA in healthy donors. Sequencing used immunoSEQ multiplex PCR; TCRdb keeps in-frame clones, though not all of them. Of about 160,000 clones in the sample, roughly 75% were seen once. The material sequenced was PBMCs. The source is a female donor in good health and CMV-seronegative. Both conserved end residues are part of each CDR3. D genes are given only for firm matches. Size is stated for part of the rows, as once, few or many counts, or as a class when the clone is expanded.

>TRBD1|TRBV7-6|TRBJ2-7|few|12
TGTGCCAGCAGCGAATGGACAGGGCCGCAGTACTTC
CASSEWTGPQYF
>TRBD2|TRBV4-3|TRBJ2-7|-|16
TGCGCCAGCAGCCCACGGACTAGCGGGAGTTCTTACGAGCAGTACTTC
CASSPRTSGSSYEQYF
>TRBD2|TRBV4-3|TRBJ2-7|-|17
TGCGCCAGCAGCCCGACTGGGACTAGCGGGCCTCCCTACGAGCAGTACTTC
CASSPTGTSGPPYEQYF
>TRBD1|TRBV9|TRBJ1-2|-|16
TGTGCCAGCAGCGTGGACAGGGTAAAGGGGTACTATGGCTACACCTTC
CASSVDRVKGYYGYTF
>TRBD1|TRBV19|TRBJ1-1|-|15
TGTGCCAGTAGTATAGGAGGGGGCTGGGGCACTGAAGCTTTCTTT
CASSIGGGWGTEAFF
>-|TRBV12-5|TRBJ1-2|-|14
TGTGCTAGTGGTACTGGAACAGGGCGAGAGGGCTACACCTTC
CASGTGTGREGYTF
>-|TRBV4-3|TRBJ1-6|medium-sized|15
TGCGCCAGCAGCCAAGGTATAGGAGATAATTCACCCCTCCACTTT
CASSQGIGDNSPLHF
>-|TRBV6-5|TRBJ2-7|-|12
TGTGCCAGCAGTTACTGGGGAGGCGAGCAGTACTTC
CASSYWGGEQYF
>TRBD2|TRBV6-1|TRBJ2-1|-|15
TGTGCCAGCAGTGAAGCGGACGGGAGGGATGATGAGCAGTTCTTC
CASSEADGRDDEQFF
>-|TRBV6-5|TRBJ2-2|-|13
TGTGCCAGCAGTTATCAGGGGTCCGGGGAGCTGTTTTTT
CASSYQGSGELFF
>TRBD1|TRBV4-3|TRBJ2-3|-|15
TGCGCCAGCAGCCAAGATAGGGACAGGAGAGATACGCAGTATTTT
CASSQDRDRRDTQYF
>TRBD1|TRBV6-6|TRBJ2-7|few|14
TGTGCCAGCAGCCCTCGACAGGGTTCCTACGAGCAGTACTTC
CASSPRQGSYEQYF
>-|TRBV7-8|TRBJ2-7|-|16
TGTGCCAGCAGCTTAGCCCTATCCCACTCATCCTACGAGCAGTACTTC
CASSLALSHSSYEQYF
>TRBD1|TRBV5-1|TRBJ1-1|once|16
TGCGCCAGCAGCTCCCCCGGGACAGGGTTGTACACTGAAGCTTTCTTT
CASSSPGTGLYTEAFF
>-|TRBV28|TRBJ1-2|-|11
TGTGCCAGCAGTTTATCCAATGGCTACACCTTC
CASSLSNGYTF
>TRBD1|TRBV6-5|TRBJ2-7|-|14
TGTGCCAGCGGACAGGACCGGGGACCGTACGAGCAGTACTTC
CASGQDRGPYEQYF
>-|TRBV7-2|TRBJ2-7|-|12
TGTGCCAGCAGCTTTTCTAGATACGAGCAGTACTTC
CASSFSRYEQYF
>TRBD2|TRBV4-3|TRBJ2-7|-|15
TGCGCCGGCAGCCAAGTAGGACTAGCGACCTACGAGCAGTACTTC
CAGSQVGLATYEQYF
>-|TRBV6-6|TRBJ2-4|-|13
TGTGCCAGCAGTTACGAGGCCAAAAACATTCAGTACTTC
CASSYEAKNIQYF
>-|TRBV18|TRBJ2-7|-|14
TGTGCCAGCTCGTCCGGGGTCCCTGGGCTCGAGCAGTACTTC
CASSSGVPGLEQYF
>-|TRBV6-5|TRBJ1-2|few|15
TGTGCCAGCAGTAGGGGAGGGGCCATGGACTATGGCTACACCTTC
CASSRGGAMDYGYTF
>TRBD1|TRBV19|TRBJ2-1|-|17
TGTGCCAGTAGTATAGAGGGGACAGTCCTCGTCTACAATGAGCAGTTCTTC
CASSIEGTVLVYNEQFF
>-|TRBV27|TRBJ2-7|-|13
TGTGCCAGCAGTTTCGTATCGGGTTGGGAGCAGTACTTC
CASSFVSGWEQYF
>-|TRBV27|TRBJ2-5|few|15
TGTGCCAGCAGACTATTAGGGGGAACCCAAGAGACCCAGTACTTC
CASRLLGGTQETQYF